This T cell receptor (beta chain) was recorded in a study of T cell responses to AZD1222 COVID-19 vaccine. Clones were read by immunoSEQ multiplex PCR, and TCRdb kept only the in-frame ones, dropping some. The sample consists of 200,000 to 300,000 clones, more than 85% of them appearing once. Germline CDR1 LGHNA, CDR2 YSLEER. This CDR3 region has 16 residues. V lost 1 base and J 9 bases, leaving 19 bases between the germline ends. As regards this clone: The target antigen is unknown.

Study-wide points: Donors were chiefly white British, with a greater number of females, and clonal diversity was perhaps underestimated. As reported, nearly half of all spike-specific TCRs target variant regions that are unmutated. Breadth and depth of Spike-specific TCRs rose after two AZD1222 doses.

Sequencing was performed on peripheral blood, taken on day 0 of AZD1222 vaccination. This chain joins TRBV4-3 and TRBJ1-5; D perhaps matches TRBD1 (5 bases). This receptor was identified in an adult in good health. The CDR3 protein is CASSQVNRPNQWPQHF. CDR3 DNA: TGCGCCAGCAGCCAAGTCAACAGGCCTAACCAATGGCCCCAGCATTTT.